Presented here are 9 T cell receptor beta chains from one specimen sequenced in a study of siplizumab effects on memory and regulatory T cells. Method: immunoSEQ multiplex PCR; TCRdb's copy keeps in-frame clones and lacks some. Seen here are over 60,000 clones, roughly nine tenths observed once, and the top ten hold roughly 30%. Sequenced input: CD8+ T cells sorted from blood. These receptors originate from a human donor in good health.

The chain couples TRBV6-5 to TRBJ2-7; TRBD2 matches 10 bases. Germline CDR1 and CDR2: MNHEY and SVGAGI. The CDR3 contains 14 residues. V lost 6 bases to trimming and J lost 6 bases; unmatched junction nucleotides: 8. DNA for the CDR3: TGTGCCAGCAGGAGTAGCGGGGGGCGCGGCGAGCAGTACTTC. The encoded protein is CASRSSGGRGEQYF.

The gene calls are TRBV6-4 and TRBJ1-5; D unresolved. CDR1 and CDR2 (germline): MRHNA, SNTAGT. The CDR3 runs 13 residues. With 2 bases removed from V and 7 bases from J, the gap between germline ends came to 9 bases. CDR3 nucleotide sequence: TGTGCCAGCAGTGACCAAATGGGACAGCCCCAGCATTTT. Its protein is CASSDQMGQPQHF.

As DNA, the CDR3 is TGTGCCAGCGTTGTGGGGGGGCGATTGACAGATACGCAGTATTTT. Translating it yields CASVVGGRLTDTQYF. V usage is TRBV7-8 and J usage is TRBJ2-3; perhaps TRBD2 as D (7 bases). V was shortened by 8 bases and J by 3 bases, with 18 bases between the two germline ends. Germline lookup yields CDR1 SGHVS and CDR2 FQNEAQ. This CDR3 region has 15 residues.

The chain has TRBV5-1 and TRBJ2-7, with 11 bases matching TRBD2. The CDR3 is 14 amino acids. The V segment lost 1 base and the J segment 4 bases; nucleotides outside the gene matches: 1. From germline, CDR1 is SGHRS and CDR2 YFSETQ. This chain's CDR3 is CASSLTSGSYEQYF. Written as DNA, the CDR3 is TGCGCCAGCAGCTTGACTAGCGGGAGTTACGAGCAGTACTTC. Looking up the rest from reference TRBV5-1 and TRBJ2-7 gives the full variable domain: KAGVTQTPRYLIKTRGQQVTLSCSPISGHRSVSWYQQTPGQGLQFLFEYFSETQRNKGNFPGRFSGRQFSNSRSEMNVSTLELGDSALYLCASSLTSGSYEQYFGPGTRLTVT.

The CDR3, as DNA: TGTGCCAGCAGTTTATACGGGACAGATAGCAATCAGCCCCAGCATTTT. Amino acids: CASSLYGTDSNQPQHF. This sequence joins TRBV27 and TRBJ1-5; 7 bases line up with TRBD1. CDR3 size: 16 residues. Germline lookup yields CDR1 MNHEY and CDR2 SMNVEV (reference sequence). The trim removed 1 base at V and 0 bases at J, leaving 3 bases unmatched.

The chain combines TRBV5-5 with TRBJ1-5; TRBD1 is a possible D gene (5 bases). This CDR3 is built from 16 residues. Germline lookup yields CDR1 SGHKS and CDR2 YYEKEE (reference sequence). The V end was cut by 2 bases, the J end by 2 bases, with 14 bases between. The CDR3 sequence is CASSLIGEGGNQPQHF. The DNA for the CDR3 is TGTGCCAGCAGCTTAATCGGGGAAGGGGGCAATCAGCCCCAGCATTTT.

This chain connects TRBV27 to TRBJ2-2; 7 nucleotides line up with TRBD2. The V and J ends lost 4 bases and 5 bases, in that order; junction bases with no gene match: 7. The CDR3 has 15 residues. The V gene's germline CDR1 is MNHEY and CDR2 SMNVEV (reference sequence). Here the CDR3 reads CASSWGEGATGELFF. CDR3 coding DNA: TGTGCCAGCAGTTGGGGGGAGGGAGCGACCGGGGAGCTGTTTTTT.

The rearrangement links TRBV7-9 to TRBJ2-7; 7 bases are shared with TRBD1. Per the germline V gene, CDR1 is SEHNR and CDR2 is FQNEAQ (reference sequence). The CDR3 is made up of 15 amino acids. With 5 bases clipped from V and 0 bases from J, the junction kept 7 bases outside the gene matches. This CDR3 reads CASSPDRARSYEQYF. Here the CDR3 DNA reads TGTGCCAGCAGCCCAGACAGGGCCCGCTCCTACGAGCAGTACTTC.

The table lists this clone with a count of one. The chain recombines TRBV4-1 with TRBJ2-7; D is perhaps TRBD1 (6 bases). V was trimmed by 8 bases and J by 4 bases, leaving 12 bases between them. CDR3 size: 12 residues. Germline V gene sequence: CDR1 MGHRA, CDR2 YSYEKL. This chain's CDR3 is CASGDTLYEQYF. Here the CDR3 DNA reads TGCGCCAGCGGGGACACCCTATACGAGCAGTACTTC.